This TCR beta chain appears in the sequencing data of a study of beta chain features in type 1 diabetes. Study-level points and caveats: At VDJ recombination sites, type 1 diabetes patients had fewer insertions and more deleted nucleotides. Compared with healthy donors, patients appeared to share more similar naive, central memory and regulatory TCRB repertoires. Cells expressing TCR highly could be over-represented by cDNA sequencing.

One heparinised blood draw, averaging about 116 mL, came from each donor. Investigators reverse transcribed all isolated RNA, so they sequenced expressed TCRB transcripts. Repertoires were generated with immunoSEQ multiplex PCR, while TCRdb's copy carries only in-frame clones and drops some. The sample consists of fewer than 900,000 clones, under 20% of them appearing once. This clone was picked up a small number of times. Antigen specificity is unknown. The V gene's germline CDR1 is MNHEY and CDR2 SVGAGI. Trimming stripped 6 bases from V and 9 bases from J, with 9 bases between. CDR3 size: 11 residues.

Sample: naive CD4+ T cells from blood. J is TRBJ2-1 and V is TRBV6-5, with TRBD2 as a possible D gene (5 bases). This clonotype was obtained from a woman younger than 30 in good health. The CDR3 here is CASSNRGEQFF. Here the CDR3 DNA reads TGTGCCAGCAGCAATCGGGGTGAGCAGTTCTTC.